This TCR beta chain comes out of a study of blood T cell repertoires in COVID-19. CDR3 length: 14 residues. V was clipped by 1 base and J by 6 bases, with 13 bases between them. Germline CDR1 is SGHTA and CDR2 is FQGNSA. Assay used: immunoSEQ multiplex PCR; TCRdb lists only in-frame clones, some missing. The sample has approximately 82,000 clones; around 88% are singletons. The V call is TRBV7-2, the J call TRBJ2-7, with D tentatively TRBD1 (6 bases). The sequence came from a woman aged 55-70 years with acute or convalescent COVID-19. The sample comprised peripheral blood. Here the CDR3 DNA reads TGTGCCAGCAGCTTAGGGGACACCCAAGGCGAGCAGTACTTC. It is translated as CASSLGDTQGEQYF.